This TCR beta chain appears in the sequencing data of a study of cytomegalovirus exposure and HLA in healthy donors. Findings of the study overall: Specificity for CMV antigens was confirmed in vitro for a few of the CMV-associated chains. Reports indicate that TCR beta sequences accurately predicted the HLA-A and HLA-B alleles of most subjects. The listing of fewer than 200 TCR beta chains classed them as cytomegalovirus-associated.

In the case of this clone: Antigen: not known.

The V gene's germline CDR1 is SGHNT and CDR2 YYREEE (reference sequence). This CDR3 has 17 residues. J gave up 1 base and V 3 bases, and 9 bases lay outside the gene matches. 60 Vbeta and 13 Jbeta primers were used in PCR. Sequencing was performed with immunoSEQ multiplex PCR; in TCRdb, only in-frame clones are kept and a portion is missing. The table shows 150,000 to 200,000 clones, with 80% occurring only once. Material for sequencing was PBMCs. The source of this sequence is a woman between 45 and 65 years old in good health and CMV-seropositive. The chain joins TRBV5-4 to TRBJ2-5; 10 nucleotides agree with TRBD2. The CDR3 DNA reads TGTGCCAGCAGCTCTTTTCGAGCGGGGGGGCGCCAAGAGACCCAGTACTTC. Its protein product is CASSSFRAGGRQETQYF. Combining the CDR3 with reference TRBV5-4 and TRBJ2-5 gives the whole variable domain ETGVTQSPTHLIKTRGQQVTLRCSSQSGHNTVSWYQQALGQGPQFIFQYYREEENGRGNFPPRFSGLQFPNYSSELNVNALELDDSALYLCASSSFRAGGRQETQYFGPGTRLLVL.